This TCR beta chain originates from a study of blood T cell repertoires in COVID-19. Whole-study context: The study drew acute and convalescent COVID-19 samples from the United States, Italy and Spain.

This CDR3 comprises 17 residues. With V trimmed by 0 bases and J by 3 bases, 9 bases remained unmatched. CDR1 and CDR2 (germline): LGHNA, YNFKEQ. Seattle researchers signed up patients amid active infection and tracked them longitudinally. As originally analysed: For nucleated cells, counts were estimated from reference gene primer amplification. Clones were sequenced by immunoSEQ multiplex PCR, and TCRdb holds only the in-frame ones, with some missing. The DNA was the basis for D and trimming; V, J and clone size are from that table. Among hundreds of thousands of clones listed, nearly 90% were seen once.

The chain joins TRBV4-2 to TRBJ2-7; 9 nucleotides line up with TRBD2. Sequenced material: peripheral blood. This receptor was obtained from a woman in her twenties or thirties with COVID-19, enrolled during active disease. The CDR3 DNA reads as TGTGCCAGCAGCCAAGATGGGGCGGGGGGGCCTTTCTACGAGCAGTACTTC. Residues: CASSQDGAGGPFYEQYF.